This T cell receptor beta chain derives from a study of cytomegalovirus exposure and HLA in healthy donors. General study results and limits: A prior analysis recorded that most TCR beta V segments were productive about 90% or about 30% of the time. Among immune exposure information, only CMV serostatus was available.

Trimming took 3 bases from V and 2 from J; bases not matched to a gene: 4. CDR3 length: 15 residues. CDR1 LNHDA and CDR2 SQIVND come from the germline V gene (reference sequence). There were likely unrecorded immune exposures, though donors were nominally healthy when sampled. PCR involved 60 Vbeta and 13 Jbeta primers. The repertoire was sequenced with immunoSEQ multiplex PCR; TCRdb's copy has only in-frame clones and lacks some. The sample has about 140,000 clones; approximately 83% are singletons. This clone was counted only a few times. Its antigen remains unknown. The gene calls are TRBV19 and TRBJ2-7; 10 nucleotides line up with TRBD2. The sequencing sample was made of PBMCs. The TCR originated in a male donor in good health and CMV-seronegative. The CDR3 sequence is CASSMSLAGAYEQYF. CDR3 nucleotides: TGTGCCAGTAGTATGTCCCTAGCGGGAGCCTACGAGCAGTACTTC.